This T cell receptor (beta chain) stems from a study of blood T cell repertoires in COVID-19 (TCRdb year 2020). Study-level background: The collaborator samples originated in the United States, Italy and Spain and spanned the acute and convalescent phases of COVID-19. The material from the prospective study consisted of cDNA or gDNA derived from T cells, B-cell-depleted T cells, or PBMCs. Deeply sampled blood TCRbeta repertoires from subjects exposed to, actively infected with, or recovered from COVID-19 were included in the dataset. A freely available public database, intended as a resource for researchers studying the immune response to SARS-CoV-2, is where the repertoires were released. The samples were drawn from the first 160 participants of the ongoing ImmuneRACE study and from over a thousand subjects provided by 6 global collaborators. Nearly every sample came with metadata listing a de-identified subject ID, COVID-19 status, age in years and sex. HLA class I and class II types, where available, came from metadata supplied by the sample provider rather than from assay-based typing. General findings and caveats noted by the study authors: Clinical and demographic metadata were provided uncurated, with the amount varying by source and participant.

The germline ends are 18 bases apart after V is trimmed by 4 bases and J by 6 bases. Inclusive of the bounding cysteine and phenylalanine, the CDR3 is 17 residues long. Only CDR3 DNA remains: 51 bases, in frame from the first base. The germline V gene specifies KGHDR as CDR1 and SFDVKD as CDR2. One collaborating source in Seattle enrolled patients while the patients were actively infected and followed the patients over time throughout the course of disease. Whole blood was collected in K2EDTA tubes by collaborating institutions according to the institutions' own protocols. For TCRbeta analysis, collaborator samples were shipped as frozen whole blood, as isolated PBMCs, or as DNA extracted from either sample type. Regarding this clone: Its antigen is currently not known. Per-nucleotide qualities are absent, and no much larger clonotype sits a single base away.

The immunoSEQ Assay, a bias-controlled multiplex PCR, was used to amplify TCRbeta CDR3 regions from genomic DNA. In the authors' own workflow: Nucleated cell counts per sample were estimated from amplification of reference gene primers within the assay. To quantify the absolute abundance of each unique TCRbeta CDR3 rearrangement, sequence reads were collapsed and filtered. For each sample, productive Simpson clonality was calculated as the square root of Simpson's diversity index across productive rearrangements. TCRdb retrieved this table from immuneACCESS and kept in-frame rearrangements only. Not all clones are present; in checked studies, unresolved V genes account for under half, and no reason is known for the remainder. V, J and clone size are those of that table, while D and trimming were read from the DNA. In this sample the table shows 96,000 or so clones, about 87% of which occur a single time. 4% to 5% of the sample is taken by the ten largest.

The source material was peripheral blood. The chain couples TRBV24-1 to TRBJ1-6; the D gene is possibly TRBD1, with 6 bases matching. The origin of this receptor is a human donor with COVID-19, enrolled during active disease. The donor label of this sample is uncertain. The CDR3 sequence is CATSDYNRESCNSPLHF. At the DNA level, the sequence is TGTGCCACCAGTGACTACAACAGGGAATCGTGTAATTCACCCCTCCACTTT.